Presented here are 15 T cell receptor beta chains from one specimen sequenced in a study of cytomegalovirus exposure and HLA in healthy donors (dated by TCRdb to about 2017). The receptor library was made with the immunoSEQ multiplex PCR assay. A mixture of 60 forward primers for TCR Vbeta segments and 13 reverse primers for TCR Jbeta segments was used in the multiplex PCR. Drawn from immuneACCESS, this table holds only the in-frame rearrangements with V and J called that TCRdb kept. Clones are partly lost; checked studies trace under half to an unresolved V gene and leave the rest unexplained. This sample holds roughly 34,000 clones; 60% to 75% were observed only once. The ten largest clones take up approximately 7% of the sample. Sequencing was carried out using PBMCs. The receptors stem from a man aged 30-40 years in good health and CMV-seronegative.

The chain employs TRBV5-1 and TRBJ1-2, with a weak D call TRBD1 (5 bases). V was cut by 4 bases and J by 4 bases, with 14 bases left in between. CDR3 length equals 14 residues. CDR1 and CDR2 (germline): SGHRS, YFSETQ. CDR3 loop: CASSALGDSYGYTF. CDR3 coding DNA: TGCGCCAGCAGCGCTCTGGGGGACTCCTATGGCTACACCTTC.

The rearrangement uses TRBV7-2 and TRBJ1-2, with 7 positions matching TRBD1. The junction had 5 bases not matched to a gene; V was cut back by 5 bases and J by 2 bases. CDR3 length: 14 amino acids. The germline V gene has CDR1 SGHTA and CDR2 FQGNSA. The CDR3: CASSLGQPNYGYTF. The CDR3 nucleotides are TGTGCCAGCAGCCTGGGACAGCCCAACTATGGCTACACCTTC.

The chain combines TRBV7-9 with TRBJ2-1, with unresolved D. Looked up from germline, CDR1 is SEHNR and CDR2 is FQNEAQ (reference sequence). The ends were cut back, 1 base at V and 5 bases at J, with 9 bases in the middle. CDR3 size: 14 residues. As DNA, the CDR3 is TGTGCCAGCAGCTTAGAAATAGCAGACAATGAGCAGTTCTTC. Amino acid sequence: CASSLEIADNEQFF.

This clone was observed a handful of times. This sequence joins TRBV27 and TRBJ2-2; D possibly corresponds to TRBD1 (6 bases). Germline CDR1 and CDR2: MNHEY and SMNVEV (reference sequence). The CDR3 consists of 15 residues. Trimming left V 1 base short and J 3 bases short, with 9 bases between. The CDR3 loop reads CASSLLQGHTGELFF. The CDR3 DNA sequence: TGTGCCAGCAGTTTATTACAGGGCCACACCGGGGAGCTGTTTTTT.

The CDR3 nucleotides are TGTGCCAGCAGTGACTCGCGGGACACCGGGGAGCTGTTTTTT. It translates to CASSDSRDTGELFF. The chain couples TRBV6-4 to TRBJ2-2, with D tentatively TRBD2 (5 bases). This CDR3 is built from 14 residues. The V and J ends lost 0 bases and 3 bases respectively, with 5 bases between them. Germline assignment: CDR1 MRHNA and CDR2 SNTAGT.

The rearrangement uses TRBV10-2 and TRBJ2-7, with D possibly being TRBD2 (5 bases). Trimming took 7 bases from V and 3 from J, leaving 13 bases between them. Germline assignment: CDR1 WSHSY and CDR2 SAAADI. The CDR3 is 13 amino acids. The CDR3 DNA is TGCGCCAGCACACTAGATCGGGGCTACGAGCAGTACTTC. Its protein is CASTLDRGYEQYF.

The genes are TRBV28 and TRBJ2-1; D is unresolved. The CDR3 loop spans 13 amino acids. Germline lookup yields CDR1 MDHEN and CDR2 SYDVKM. The germline V and J ends were trimmed by 2 bases and 11 bases, with 13 bases remaining between them. The CDR3 region is CASSLRDNLQQFF. The CDR3 coding sequence is TGTGCCAGCAGTTTAAGAGACAACCTTCAGCAGTTCTTC.

The gene calls are TRBV11-2 and TRBJ2-6; perhaps TRBD1 as D (5 bases). CDR3 length: 16 amino acids. Germline CDR1 is SGHAT and CDR2 is FQNNGV. Trimming removed 6 bases at V and 1 base at J, with 13 bases between. The CDR3 is CASRPTVLSGANVLTF. CDR3 DNA sequence: TGTGCCAGCAGGCCGACAGTATTGTCTGGGGCCAACGTCCTGACTTTC.

The genes are TRBV7-2 and TRBJ2-7; TRBD1 agrees at 10 bases. Germline CDR1 reads SGHTA; CDR2 reads FQGNSA. This CDR3 spans 15 amino acids. The V and J ends lost 2 bases and 6 bases, in that order; junction bases with no gene match: 7. The CDR3 DNA is TGTGCCAGCAGCTTATATTCAGGGACAGGGGTCGAGCAGTACTTC. Translated: CASSLYSGTGVEQYF.

This clone came up a few times. V usage is TRBV4-1 and J usage is TRBJ1-5; 7 bases are shared with TRBD1. The CDR3 covers 16 residues. Per germline, CDR1 MGHRA and CDR2 YSYEKL. Trimming removed 0 bases from V and 3 bases from J; junction bases left unmatched: 5. The CDR3 loop reads CASSQEPGQPNQPQHF. CDR3 DNA: TGCGCCAGCAGCCAAGAACCGGGACAGCCCAATCAGCCCCAGCATTTT.

The V and J genes are TRBV6-4 and TRBJ1-2; D gene unclear. Germline CDR1 MRHNA, CDR2 SNTAGT. V lost 0 bases to trimming and J lost 6 bases, with 11 bases between them. The CDR3 spans 14 residues. CDR3 in amino acids: CASSDSQTSNGYTF. CDR3 coding DNA: TGTGCCAGCAGTGACTCGCAGACTTCGAATGGCTACACCTTC.

This chain connects TRBV2 to TRBJ2-7; the D gene is possibly TRBD2 (7 bases). The CDR3 contains 16 residues. Germline lookup yields CDR1 SNHLY and CDR2 FYNNEI. V dropped 9 bases and J dropped 1 base, with 22 bases sitting between them. As DNA, the CDR3 is TGTGCCAGTAGTAAACCTTTAGGGGGGGCTTCCTACGAGCAGTACTTC. Translated: CASSKPLGGASYEQYF.

V usage is TRBV4-1 and J usage is TRBJ1-1, with TRBD1 matching over 11 bases. CDR1 and CDR2 from the germline V gene are MGHRA and YSYEKL. The CDR3 extends over 15 amino acids. Trimming removed 3 bases from V and 8 bases from J; junction bases left unmatched: 8. The CDR3 protein is CASSHPRTGGAEAFF. The CDR3 bases are TGCGCCAGCAGCCATCCACGGACAGGGGGCGCCGAAGCTTTCTTT.

This chain connects TRBV2 to TRBJ2-1; 7 bases are a match to TRBD1. Per germline, CDR1 SNHLY and CDR2 FYNNEI. V lost 7 bases, J lost 0 bases, and 3 bases stayed unmatched. There are 14 residues in the CDR3. The CDR3 protein is CASKGASSYNEQFF. In DNA, the CDR3 is TGTGCCAGCAAGGGGGCCAGCTCCTACAATGAGCAGTTCTTC.

This clone was found a few times. The rearrangement joins TRBV19 to TRBJ1-5, with D hard to call. Per germline, CDR1 LNHDA and CDR2 SQIVND (reference sequence). CDR3 length equals 15 residues. V was trimmed by 5 bases and J by 5 bases, leaving 16 bases between them. CDR3 coding DNA: TGTGCCAGTAGTCCCCTGGGAGGGCTGGATCAGCCCCAGCATTTT. Translation: CASSPLGGLDQPQHF.